The entry that follows covers one TCR beta chain sequence. The antigen remains undetermined. The CDR3 is 14 residues long. Germline loops: CDR1 MNHNY, CDR2 SVGAGI (reference sequence). The V end lost 2 bases, the J end lost 7 bases, and 15 bases lay between the germline ends. This record belongs to a study of T cell responses to AZD1222 COVID-19 vaccine. Broader study findings: Once two AZD1222 doses were given, Spike-specific TCR breadth and depth went up. Researchers report vaccine-associated CD4 TCRs spanning spike, with dominance at 160-218 and 743-854.

Assay: immunoSEQ multiplex PCR; the TCRdb copy retains only in-frame clones and omits some. The table shows 100,000 or so clones, with roughly nine tenths occurring only once. This TCR was sampled from an adult who received the AZD1222 COVID-19 vaccine. The specimen was peripheral blood, collected 28 days after the second AZD1222 dose. The J gene is TRBJ2-7, the V gene TRBV6-6; no clear D. In DNA, the CDR3 is TGTGCCAGCAGTTACCTAACAAGCAGCCGGGAGCAGTACTTC. This gives the protein CASSYLTSSREQYF.